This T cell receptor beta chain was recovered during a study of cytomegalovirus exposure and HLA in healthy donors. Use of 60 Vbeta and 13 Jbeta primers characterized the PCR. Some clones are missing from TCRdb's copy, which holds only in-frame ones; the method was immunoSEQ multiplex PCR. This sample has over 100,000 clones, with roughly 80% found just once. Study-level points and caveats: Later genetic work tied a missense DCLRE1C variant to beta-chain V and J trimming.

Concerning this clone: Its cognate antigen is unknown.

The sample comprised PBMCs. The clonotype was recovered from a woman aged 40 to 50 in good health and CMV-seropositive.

CDR3 region: CASSSKAGTEAFF. CDR3 in DNA: TGTGCCAGCAGCTCAAAAGCCGGGACTGAAGCTTTCTTT. This chain uses TRBV11-3 with TRBJ1-1; D unclear. The CDR3 runs 13 residues. Germline CDR1 SGHNT, CDR2 YENEEA. Trimming took off 4 bases at V and 5 bases at J, with 11 bases between the two ends.